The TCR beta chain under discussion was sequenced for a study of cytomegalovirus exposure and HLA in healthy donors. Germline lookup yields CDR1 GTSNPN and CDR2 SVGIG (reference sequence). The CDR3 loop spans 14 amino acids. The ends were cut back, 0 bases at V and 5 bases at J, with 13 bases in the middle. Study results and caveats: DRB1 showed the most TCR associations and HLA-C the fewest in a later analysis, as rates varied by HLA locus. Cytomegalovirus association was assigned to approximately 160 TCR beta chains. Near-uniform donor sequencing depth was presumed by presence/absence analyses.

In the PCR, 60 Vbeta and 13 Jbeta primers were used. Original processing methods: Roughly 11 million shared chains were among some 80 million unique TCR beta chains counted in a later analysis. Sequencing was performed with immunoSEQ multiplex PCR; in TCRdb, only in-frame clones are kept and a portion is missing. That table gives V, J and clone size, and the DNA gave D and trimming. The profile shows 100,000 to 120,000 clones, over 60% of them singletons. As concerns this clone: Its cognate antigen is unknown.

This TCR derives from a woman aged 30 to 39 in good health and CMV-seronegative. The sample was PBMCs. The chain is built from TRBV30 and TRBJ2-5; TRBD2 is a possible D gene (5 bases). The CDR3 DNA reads TGTGCCTGGAGTGTAAACGCGGGTTGGGAGACCCAGTACTTC. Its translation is CAWSVNAGWETQYF.